Following are 17 T cell receptor beta chains from one sample sequenced in a study of blood T cell repertoires in COVID-19. Produced via immunoSEQ multiplex PCR; TCRdb's table is partial and in-frame only. The table shows 250,000 or so clones, with around nine tenths occurring only once. Sequencing used peripheral blood. These receptor sequences come from a man aged 40-49 years with active or convalescent COVID-19.

The rearrangement links TRBV5-6 to TRBJ2-6; tentatively, D is TRBD1 (5 bases). The CDR3 length is 16 residues. The V end was cut by 4 bases, the J end by 2 bases, with 13 bases between. Germline V gene lookup returns CDR1 SGHDT and CDR2 YYEEEE. The CDR3 protein is CASSAWWGPGANVLTF. CDR3 DNA sequence: TGTGCCAGCAGCGCGTGGTGGGGCCCTGGGGCCAACGTCCTGACTTTC.

V gene TRBV7-9 combines with J gene TRBJ2-1; 11 bases line up with TRBD2. This CDR3 is 16 amino acids long. The junction had 7 bases not matched to a gene; V was cut back by 5 bases and J by 4 bases. CDR1 and CDR2 (germline): SEHNR, FQNEAQ (reference sequence). CDR3 bases: TGTGCCAGCAGCCCCCCTAGCGGGAGGTCGTACAATGAGCAGTTCTTC. This translates into CASSPPSGRSYNEQFF.

This chain joins TRBV18 and TRBJ2-5; 7 bases agree with TRBD2. CDR3 size: 16 residues. CDR1 is KGHSH and CDR2 is LQKENI in the germline V gene. The V segment lost 2 bases and the J segment 5 bases; nucleotides outside the gene matches: 11. The chain's CDR3 is CASSPFSGGNQETQYF. CDR3 DNA sequence: TGTGCCAGCTCACCATTTTCCGGGGGGAATCAGGAGACCCAGTACTTC.

Here the CDR3 DNA reads TGTGCCAGCAGTCTGGACAGGGTTCAGCCCCAGCATTTT. Its translation: CASSLDRVQPQHF. The rearrangement uses TRBV6-5 and TRBJ1-5; 8 bases align to TRBD1. V was pared by 5 bases and J by 6 bases, with 3 bases of the junction left unmatched. CDR3 length equals 13 residues. CDR1 and CDR2 (germline): MNHEY, SVGAGI.

This sequence joins TRBV10-2 and TRBJ1-6, with D uncertain. Trimming took off 2 bases at V and 10 bases at J, with 9 bases between the two ends. The CDR3 extends over 13 amino acids. CDR1 and CDR2 from the germline V gene are WSHSY and SAAADI. The CDR3 spells CASSEEGRSPLHF. CDR3 DNA sequence: TGCGCCAGCAGTGAGGAGGGCCGGTCACCCCTCCACTTT.

J is TRBJ2-3 and V is TRBV6-5; D is unresolved. Germline V CDR1 and CDR2: MNHEY, SVGAGI. The CDR3 is 12 residues long. V lost 5 bases and J lost 6, with 9 bases in between. CDR3: CASSKPPDTQYF. The CDR3 DNA sequence: TGTGCCAGCAGTAAGCCCCCTGATACGCAGTATTTT.

The chain has TRBV30 and TRBJ2-5; 14 bases agree with TRBD2. From germline, CDR1 is GTSNPN and CDR2 SVGIG (reference sequence). J was trimmed by 1 base and V by 3 bases; bases with no gene match: 4. The CDR3 is 16 residues long. CDR3 region: CAWRRGLAGAQETQYF. CDR3 sequence (DNA): TGTGCCTGGAGGAGGGGACTAGCGGGGGCCCAAGAGACCCAGTACTTC.

J is TRBJ1-5 and V is TRBV18, with D unresolved. The germline CDR1 and CDR2 sequences are KGHSH and LQKENI. V gave up 3 bases and J gave up 2 bases, with 8 bases separating them. The CDR3 has 14 residues. For the CDR3, the DNA is TGTGCCAGCTCACCTCGACAAGGCAATCAGCCCCAGCATTTT. It encodes CASSPRQGNQPQHF.

The chain carries TRBV30 and TRBJ1-3; 7 nucleotides agree with TRBD1. CDR1 is GTSNPN and CDR2 is SVGIG in the germline V gene (reference sequence). Losses at the gene ends were 1 base for V and 8 bases for J; bases not matched to a gene: 8. The CDR3 length is 14 residues. The CDR3 coding sequence is TGTGCCTGGAGTGCCGGGACAGACGTCCACACCATATATTTT. Translation gives CAWSAGTDVHTIYF.

The gene calls are TRBV5-1 and TRBJ1-4, with TRBD1 as a possible D gene (5 bases). Germline V gene lookup returns CDR1 SGHRS and CDR2 YFSETQ. Trimming removed 3 bases from V and 6 bases from J, with 9 bases in between. The CDR3 covers 13 residues. CDR3 sequence: CASSYGGDEKLFF. In DNA, the CDR3 is TGCGCCAGCAGCTATGGGGGGGATGAAAAACTGTTTTTT. Full variable domain (rest looked up from reference TRBV5-1 and TRBJ1-4): KAGVTQTPRYLIKTRGQQVTLSCSPISGHRSVSWYQQTPGQGLQFLFEYFSETQRNKGNFPGRFSGRQFSNSRSEMNVSTLELGDSALYLCASSYGGDEKLFFGSGTQLSVL.

This chain connects TRBV18 to TRBJ1-4; 10 positions match TRBD1. V shed 2 bases and J 8 bases; nucleotides not matched to a gene: 2. Germline CDR1 reads KGHSH; CDR2 reads LQKENI. The CDR3 loop spans 14 amino acids. Here the CDR3 reads CASSPGTGEEKLFF. Written as DNA, the CDR3 is TGTGCCAGCTCACCAGGGACAGGGGAAGAAAAACTGTTTTTT.

The V and J genes are TRBV7-9 and TRBJ1-2, with TRBD1 matching over 10 bases. This CDR3 is built from 15 residues. CDR1 and CDR2 (germline): SEHNR, FQNEAQ (reference sequence). V shed 4 bases and J 6 bases; nucleotides not matched to a gene: 8. CDR3 sequence (DNA): TGTGCCAGCAGCTCCTCCGGGACAGGGGATGATGGCTACACCTTC. Residues: CASSSSGTGDDGYTF.

This clone was seen a few times. The rearrangement uses TRBV30 and TRBJ1-2; D remains ambiguous. The length of the CDR3 is 12 residues. Germline lookup yields CDR1 GTSNPN and CDR2 SVGIG (reference sequence). V was clipped by 4 bases and J by 5 bases, with 11 bases between them. This CDR3 is CAWTLGRYGYTF. The CDR3, as DNA: TGTGCCTGGACCCTCGGGAGGTATGGCTACACCTTC.

This clone was counted a single time. The chain recombines TRBV29-1 with TRBJ1-1, with TRBD1 matching 10 bases. V trimming: 4 bases; J trimming: 0 bases; junction bases outside the gene matches: 2. Germline CDR1 reads SQVTM; CDR2 reads ANQGSEA. CDR3 length: 14 amino acids. The DNA for the CDR3 is TGCAGCGTTGGAGGGACAGGGGTGAACACTGAAGCTTTCTTT. Its protein product is CSVGGTGVNTEAFF.

This clone has only one observation. The chain carries TRBV9 and TRBJ1-5; possible D gene TRBD1, 5 bases. Deletions cut 3 bases from V and 2 bases from J, with 18 bases between. CDR1 is SGDLS and CDR2 is YYNGEE in the germline V gene. The CDR3 has 17 amino acids. The CDR3 DNA is TGTGCCAGCAGCGGGGGAGGGGATCGGGGTGGCAATCAGCCCCAGCATTTT. Its protein product is CASSGGGDRGGNQPQHF.

This clone was observed a few times. The CDR3 spells CASSVQGSEKLFF. DNA of the CDR3: TGTGCCAGCAGCGTACAGGGGTCTGAAAAACTGTTTTTT. V and J are TRBV9 and TRBJ1-4, with a possible D match to TRBD1 (6 bases). Germline V CDR1 and CDR2: SGDLS, YYNGEE. The CDR3 has 13 amino acids. The germline V and J ends were trimmed by 1 base and 7 bases, with 8 bases remaining between them. The entire variable domain, with the rest obtained from reference TRBV9 and TRBJ1-4, is as follows: DSGVTQTPKHLITATGQRVTLRCSPRSGDLSVYWYQQSLDQGLQFLIQYYNGEERAKGNILERFSAQQFPDLHSELNLSSLELGDSALYFCASSVQGSEKLFFGSGTQLSVL.

This chain connects TRBV7-9 to TRBJ1-5, with TRBD1 matching 7 bases. V shed 1 base and J 5 bases; nucleotides not matched to a gene: 2. The CDR3 loop spans 14 amino acids. Germline V lookup: CDR1 SEHNR, CDR2 FQNEAQ (reference sequence). CDR3 loop: CASSLVGQDQPQHF. The CDR3 coding sequence is TGTGCCAGCAGCTTAGTAGGACAGGATCAGCCCCAGCATTTT. The entire variable domain, with the rest obtained from reference TRBV7-9 and TRBJ1-5, is as follows: DTGVSQNPRHKITKRGQNVTFRCDPISEHNRLYWYRQTLGQGPEFLTYFQNEAQLEKSRLLSDRFSAERPKGSFSTLEIQRTEQGDSAMYLCASSLVGQDQPQHFGDGTRLSIL.